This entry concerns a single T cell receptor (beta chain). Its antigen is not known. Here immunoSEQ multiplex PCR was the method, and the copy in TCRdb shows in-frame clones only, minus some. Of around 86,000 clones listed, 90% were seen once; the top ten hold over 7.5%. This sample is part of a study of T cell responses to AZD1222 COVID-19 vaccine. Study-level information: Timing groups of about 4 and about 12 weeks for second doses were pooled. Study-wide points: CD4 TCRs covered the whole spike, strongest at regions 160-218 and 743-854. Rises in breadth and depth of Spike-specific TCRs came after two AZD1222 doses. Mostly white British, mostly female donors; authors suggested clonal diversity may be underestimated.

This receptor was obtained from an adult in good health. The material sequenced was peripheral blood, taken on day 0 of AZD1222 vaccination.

The CDR3 loop reads CASSLGGGAFGTDTQYF. CDR3 bases: TGTGCCAGCAGCTTAGGCGGGGGGGCTTTCGGCACAGATACGCAGTATTTT. The chain combines TRBV7-2 with TRBJ2-3; 9 bases are shared with TRBD2. After removal of 1 base from V and 1 base from J, the junction contained 6 bases not matched to a gene. The CDR3 contains 17 residues. Germline lookup yields CDR1 SGHTA and CDR2 FQGNSA.